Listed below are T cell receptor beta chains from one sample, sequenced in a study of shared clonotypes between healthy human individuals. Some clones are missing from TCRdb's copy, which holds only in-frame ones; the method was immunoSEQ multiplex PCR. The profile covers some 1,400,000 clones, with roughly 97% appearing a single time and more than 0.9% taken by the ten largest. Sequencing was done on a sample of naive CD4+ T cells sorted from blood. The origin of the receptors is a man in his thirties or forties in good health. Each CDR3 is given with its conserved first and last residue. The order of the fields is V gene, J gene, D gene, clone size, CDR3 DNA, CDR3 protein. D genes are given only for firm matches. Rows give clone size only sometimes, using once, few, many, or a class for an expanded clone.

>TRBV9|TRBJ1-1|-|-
TGTGCCAGCAGCGTAGATTTCTGGACCGAGGCTTTCTTT
CASSVDFWTEAFF
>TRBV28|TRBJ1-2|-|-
TGTGCCAGCAGTTTATGGCCTACTAACTATGGCTACACCTTC
CASSLWPTNYGYTF
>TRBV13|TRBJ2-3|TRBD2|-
TGTGCCAGCAGCCCCCTAGCGGGAGGGCCCACAGATACGCAGTATTTT
CASSPLAGGPTDTQYF
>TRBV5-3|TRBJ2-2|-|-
TGTGCCAGAAGCTTTTGTCCCACCGGGGAGCTGTTTTTT
CARSFCPTGELFF
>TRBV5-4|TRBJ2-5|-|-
TGTGCCAGCAGCTTGAACGCCCTATCTCGGCGAGAGACCCAGTACTTC
CASSLNALSRRETQYF
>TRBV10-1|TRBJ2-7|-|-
TGCGCCAGCAGTGAGCAGACCTACGAGCAGTACTTC
CASSEQTYEQYF
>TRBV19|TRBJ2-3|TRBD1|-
TGTGCCAGTAGTACACAGGGGGTGGCAGATACGCAGTATTTT
CASSTQGVADTQYF
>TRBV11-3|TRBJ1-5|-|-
TGTGCCAGCATCTGGGGGGCCAATCAGCCCCAGCATTTT
CASIWGANQPQHF
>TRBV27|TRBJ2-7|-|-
TGTGCCAGCAGTTTATTCAGGGTGTCCTACGAGCAGTACTTC
CASSLFRVSYEQYF
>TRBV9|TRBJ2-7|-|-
TGTGCCAGCAGCGTAGGGGGGACACAATACTACGAGCAGTACTTC
CASSVGGTQYYEQYF
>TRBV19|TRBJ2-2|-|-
TGTGCCAGTAGTATCGATCTCGGGAGCTTGGGGCTGTTTTTT
CASSIDLGSLGLFF
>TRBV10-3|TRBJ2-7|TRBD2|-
TGTGCCATCACCCGGACTAGCGGGACCTACGAGCAGTACTTC
CAITRTSGTYEQYF
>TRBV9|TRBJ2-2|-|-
TGTGCCAGCAGCGTAGCTACTTTTTCCGGGGAGCTGTTTTTT
CASSVATFSGELFF
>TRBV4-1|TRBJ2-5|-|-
TGCGCCAGCAGCCGCGGGCCAATCCAAGAGACCCAGTACTTC
CASSRGPIQETQYF
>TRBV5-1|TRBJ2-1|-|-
TGCGCCAGCAGCTTGGAGTCAAGCTCCTACAATGAGCAGTTCTTC
CASSLESSSYNEQFF
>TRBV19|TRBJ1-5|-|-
TGTGCCAGTAGTATAAATCAGCCCCAGCATTTT
CASSINQPQHF
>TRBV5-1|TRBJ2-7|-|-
TGCGCCAGCAGCTTGGGTGGAGCCTACTCCTACGAGCAGTACTTC
CASSLGGAYSYEQYF
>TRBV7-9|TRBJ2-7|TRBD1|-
TGTGCCAGCAGCTCACTGCCGGGACAGGGGTTCAACGAGCAGTACTTC
CASSSLPGQGFNEQYF
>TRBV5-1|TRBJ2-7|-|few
TGCGCCAGCAGCTTGGGGGACGAGCAGTACTTC
CASSLGDEQYF
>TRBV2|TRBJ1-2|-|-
TGTGCCAGCAGGAGATATAACTATGGCTACACCTTC
CASRRYNYGYTF
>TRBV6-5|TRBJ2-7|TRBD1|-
TGTGCCAGCAGTTACCTTCCGACAGGGAGCCACGAGCAGTACTTC
CASSYLPTGSHEQYF
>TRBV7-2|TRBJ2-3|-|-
TGTGCCAGCAGCTTAGGCAGGACAGATACGCAGTATTTT
CASSLGRTDTQYF
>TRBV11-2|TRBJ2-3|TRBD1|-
TGTGCCAGCAGCTTAGATCCCCCAGGGGGATACACAGATACGCAGTATTTT
CASSLDPPGGYTDTQYF
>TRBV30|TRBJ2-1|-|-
TGTGCCTGGAGTTTTGGGACGGCTGACAATGAGCAGTTCTTC
CAWSFGTADNEQFF
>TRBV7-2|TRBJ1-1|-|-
TGTGCCAGCAGCTTAGTCGGCATCTTGAACACTGAAGCTTTCTTT
CASSLVGILNTEAFF
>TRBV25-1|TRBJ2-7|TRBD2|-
TGTCGCCCCTCCGGGGGGGGACCGACTTACGAGCAGTACTTC
CRPSGGGPTYEQYF
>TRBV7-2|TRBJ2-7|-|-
TGTGCCAGCAGCCAGGACTGGGGCTCCTACGAGCAGTACTTC
CASSQDWGSYEQYF
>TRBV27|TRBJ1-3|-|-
TGTGCCAGCAGTTTGGGAGCCTCTGGAAACACCATATATTTT
CASSLGASGNTIYF
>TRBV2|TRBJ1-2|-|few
TGTGCCAGCAGTGCCGGGACGACGTATGGCTACACCTTC
CASSAGTTYGYTF
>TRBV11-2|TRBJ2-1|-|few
TGTGCCAGCAGCTTGGGGAGCTCCTACAATGAGCAGTTCTTC
CASSLGSSYNEQFF
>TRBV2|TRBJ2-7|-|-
TGTGCCAGCACGGCCACTAGCTACGAGCAGTACTTC
CASTATSYEQYF
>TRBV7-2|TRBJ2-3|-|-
TGTGCCAGCGGCCTAGGGGGTAGCACAGATACGCAGTATTTT
CASGLGGSTDTQYF
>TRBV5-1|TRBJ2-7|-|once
TGCGCCAGCAGCTTGCTCGGGATGTCTCCTGACGAGCAGTACTTC
CASSLLGMSPDEQYF
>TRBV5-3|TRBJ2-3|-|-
TGTGCCAGAAGCTTGGGAATCGGAGGCCTCACAGATACGCAGTATTTT
CARSLGIGGLTDTQYF
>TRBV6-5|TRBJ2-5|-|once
TGTGCCAGCACTATACGGACCTGGGGGCAAGAGACCCAGTACTTC
CASTIRTWGQETQYF
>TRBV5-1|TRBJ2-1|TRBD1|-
TGCGCCAGCAGCATGCCGGGACAGTACAATGAGCAGTTCTTC
CASSMPGQYNEQFF
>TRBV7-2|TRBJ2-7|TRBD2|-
TGTGCCAGCAGCCTTAGGGGGACTAGCGGTTTTTCCTCCTACGAGCAGTACTTC
CASSLRGTSGFSSYEQYF
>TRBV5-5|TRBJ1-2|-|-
TGTGCCAGCAGCCTGGGATTACTTAGTAACTATGGCTACACCTTC
CASSLGLLSNYGYTF
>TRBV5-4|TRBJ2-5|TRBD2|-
TGTGCCAGCAGCTTCCTAGCGGGAGGCGGGGAGACCCAGTACTTC
CASSFLAGGGETQYF
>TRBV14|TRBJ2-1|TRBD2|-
TGTGCCAGCAGCCCAACTAGCGGGTGGTTAGTTGAGCAGTTCTTC
CASSPTSGWLVEQFF